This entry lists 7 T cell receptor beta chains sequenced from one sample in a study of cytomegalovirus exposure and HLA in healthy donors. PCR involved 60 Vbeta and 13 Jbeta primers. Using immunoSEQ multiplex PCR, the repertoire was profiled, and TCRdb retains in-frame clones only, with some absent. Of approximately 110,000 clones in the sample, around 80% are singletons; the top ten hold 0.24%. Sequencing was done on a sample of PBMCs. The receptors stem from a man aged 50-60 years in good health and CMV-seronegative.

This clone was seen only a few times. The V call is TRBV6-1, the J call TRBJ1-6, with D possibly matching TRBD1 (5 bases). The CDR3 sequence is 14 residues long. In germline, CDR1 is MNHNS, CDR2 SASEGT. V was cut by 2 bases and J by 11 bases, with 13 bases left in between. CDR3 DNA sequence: TGTGCCAGCAGTGAACGGGGACTAGCGGCACCCCTCCACTTT. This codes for CASSERGLAAPLHF.

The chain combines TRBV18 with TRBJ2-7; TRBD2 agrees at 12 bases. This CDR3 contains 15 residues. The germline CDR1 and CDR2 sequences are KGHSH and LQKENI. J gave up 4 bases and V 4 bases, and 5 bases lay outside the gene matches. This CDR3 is CASSLQTSGSYEQYF. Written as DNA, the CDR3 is TGTGCCAGCTCACTCCAGACTAGCGGGAGTTACGAGCAGTACTTC.

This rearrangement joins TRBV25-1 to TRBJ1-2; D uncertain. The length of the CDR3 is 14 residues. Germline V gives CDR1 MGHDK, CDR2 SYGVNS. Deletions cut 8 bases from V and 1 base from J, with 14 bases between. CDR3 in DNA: TGTGCCAGCTCTCCCACCGGGGTTAACTATGGCTACACCTTC. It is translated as CASSPTGVNYGYTF.

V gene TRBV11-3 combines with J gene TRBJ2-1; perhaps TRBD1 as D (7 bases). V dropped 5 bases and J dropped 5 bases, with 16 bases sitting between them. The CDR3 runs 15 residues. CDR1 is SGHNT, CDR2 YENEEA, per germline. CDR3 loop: CASSRDSRGHNEQFF. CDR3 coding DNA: TGTGCCAGCAGCAGGGACTCGAGGGGGCACAATGAGCAGTTCTTC.

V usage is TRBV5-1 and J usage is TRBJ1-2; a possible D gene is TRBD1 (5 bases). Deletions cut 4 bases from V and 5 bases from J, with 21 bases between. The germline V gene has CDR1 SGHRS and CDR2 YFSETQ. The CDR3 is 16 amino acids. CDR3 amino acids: CASSDPGRGGRYGYTF. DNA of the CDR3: TGCGCCAGCAGCGACCCAGGGAGGGGAGGAAGGTATGGCTACACCTTC.

CDR3: CASSQDGGPQTGELFF. The CDR3 nucleotides are TGTGCCAGCAGCCAAGATGGAGGGCCTCAGACCGGGGAGCTGTTTTTT. The chain recombines TRBV4-2 with TRBJ2-2, with D perhaps TRBD2 (6 bases). V lost 0 bases and J lost 5, with 13 bases in between. The CDR3 contains 16 residues. Germline V lookup: CDR1 LGHNA, CDR2 YNFKEQ.

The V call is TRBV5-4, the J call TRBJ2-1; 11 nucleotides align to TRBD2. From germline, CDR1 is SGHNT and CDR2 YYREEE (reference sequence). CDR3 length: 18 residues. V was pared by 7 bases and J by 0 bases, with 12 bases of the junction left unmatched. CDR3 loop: CASPSGRSKLGSYNEQFF. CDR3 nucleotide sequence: TGTGCCAGCCCTAGCGGGAGGAGTAAGTTGGGCTCCTACAATGAGCAGTTCTTC.